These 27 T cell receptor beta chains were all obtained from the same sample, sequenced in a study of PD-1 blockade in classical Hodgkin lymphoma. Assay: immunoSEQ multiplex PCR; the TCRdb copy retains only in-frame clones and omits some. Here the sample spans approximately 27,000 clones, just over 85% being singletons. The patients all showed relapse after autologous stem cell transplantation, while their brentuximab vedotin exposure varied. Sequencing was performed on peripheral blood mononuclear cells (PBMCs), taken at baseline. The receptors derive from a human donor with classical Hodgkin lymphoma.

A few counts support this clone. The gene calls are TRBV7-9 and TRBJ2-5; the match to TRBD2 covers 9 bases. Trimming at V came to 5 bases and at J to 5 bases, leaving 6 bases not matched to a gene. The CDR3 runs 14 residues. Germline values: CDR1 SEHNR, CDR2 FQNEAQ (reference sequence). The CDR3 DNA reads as TGTGCCAGCAGCCGCAGCGGGGGGACGGAGACCCAGTACTTC. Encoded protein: CASSRSGGTETQYF.

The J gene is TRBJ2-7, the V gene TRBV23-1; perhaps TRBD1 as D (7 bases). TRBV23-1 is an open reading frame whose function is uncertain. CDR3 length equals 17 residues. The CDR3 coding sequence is TGCGCTCTACTCAGGGAGGATGAGGGGGCCGCCCCCTACGAGCAGTACTTC. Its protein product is CALLREDEGAAPYEQYF.

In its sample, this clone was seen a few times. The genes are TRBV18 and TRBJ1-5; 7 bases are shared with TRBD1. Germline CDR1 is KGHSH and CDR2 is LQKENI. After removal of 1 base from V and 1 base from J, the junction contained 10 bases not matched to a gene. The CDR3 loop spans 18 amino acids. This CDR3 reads CASSPRRQGPISNQPQHF. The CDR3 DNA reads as TGTGCCAGCTCACCACGGAGACAGGGACCGATCAGCAATCAGCCCCAGCATTTT.

The CDR3 nucleotides are TGCGCCAGCAGCCAAGATCGAGCCAGCCTCTATGGCTACACCTTC. Translated, it gives CASSQDRASLYGYTF. The chain links TRBV4-1 to TRBJ1-2; no clear D. Trimming took 0 bases from V and 4 from J, leaving 12 bases between them. This CDR3 region has 15 residues. Germline V gene data show CDR1 as MGHRA and CDR2 as YSYEKL.

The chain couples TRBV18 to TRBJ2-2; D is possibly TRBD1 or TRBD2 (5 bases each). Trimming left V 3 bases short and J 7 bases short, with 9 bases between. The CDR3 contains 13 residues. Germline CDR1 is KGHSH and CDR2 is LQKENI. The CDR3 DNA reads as TGTGCCAGCTCACCCCGGGGCCTCGGGGAGCTGTTTTTT. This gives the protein CASSPRGLGELFF.

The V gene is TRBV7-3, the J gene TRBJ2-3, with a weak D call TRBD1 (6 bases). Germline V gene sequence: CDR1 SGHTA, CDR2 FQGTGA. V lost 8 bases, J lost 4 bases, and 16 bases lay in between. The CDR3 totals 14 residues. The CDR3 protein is CASALLGASDTQYF. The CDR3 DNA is TGTGCCAGCGCCCTATTGGGGGCATCAGATACGCAGTATTTT.

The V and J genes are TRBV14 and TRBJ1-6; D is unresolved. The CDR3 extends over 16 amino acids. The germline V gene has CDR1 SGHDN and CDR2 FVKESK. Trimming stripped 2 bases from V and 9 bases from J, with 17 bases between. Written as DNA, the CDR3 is TGTGCCAGCAGCCAACTCAGGTCCCTCAGTGGTTCACCCCTCCACTTT. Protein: CASSQLRSLSGSPLHF.

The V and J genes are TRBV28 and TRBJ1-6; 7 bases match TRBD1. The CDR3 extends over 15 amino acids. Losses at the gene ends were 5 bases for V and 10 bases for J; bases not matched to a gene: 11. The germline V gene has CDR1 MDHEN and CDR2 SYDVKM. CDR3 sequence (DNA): TGTGCCAGCAGTCCCGCGACAGGGAGTTGGTCACCCCTCCACTTT. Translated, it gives CASSPATGSWSPLHF.

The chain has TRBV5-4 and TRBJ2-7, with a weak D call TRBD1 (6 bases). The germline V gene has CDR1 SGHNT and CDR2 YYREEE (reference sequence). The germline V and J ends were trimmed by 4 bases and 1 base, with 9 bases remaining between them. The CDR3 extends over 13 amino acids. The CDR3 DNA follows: TGTGCCAGCAGCCCAGGGGATTCCTACGAGCAGTACTTC. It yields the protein CASSPGDSYEQYF.

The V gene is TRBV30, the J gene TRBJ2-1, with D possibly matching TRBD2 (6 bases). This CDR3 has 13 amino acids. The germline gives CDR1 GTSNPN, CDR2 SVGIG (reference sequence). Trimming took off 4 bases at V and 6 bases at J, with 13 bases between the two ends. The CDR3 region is CAWNPGGLNEQFF. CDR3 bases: TGTGCCTGGAATCCCGGGGGACTCAATGAGCAGTTCTTC.

This CDR3 reads CASSSTLAGGADTQYF. The CDR3 region has the DNA TGTGCCAGTAGTTCGACGCTAGCGGGGGGGGCAGATACGCAGTATTTT. The chain combines TRBV19 with TRBJ2-3; 12 nucleotides match TRBD2. The CDR3 is 16 amino acids. J was trimmed by 4 bases and V by 5 bases; bases with no gene match: 7. In germline, CDR1 is LNHDA, CDR2 SQIVND (reference sequence).

CDR3 residues: CASSLGQPYEQYF. The CDR3, as DNA: TGTGCCAGCAGCCTAGGACAGCCCTACGAGCAGTACTTC. J is TRBJ2-7 and V is TRBV7-2; possibly TRBD1 for D (6 bases). CDR3 length: 13 amino acids. V shed 5 bases and J shed 2 bases, with 10 bases lying between them. Per the germline V gene, CDR1 is SGHTA and CDR2 is FQGNSA. The variable domain in full, with the rest retrieved from reference TRBV7-2 and TRBJ2-7, is GAGVSQSPSNKVTEKGKDVELRCDPISGHTALYWYRQSLGQGLEFLIYFQGNSAPDKSGLPSDRFSAERTGGSVSTLTIQRTQQEDSAVYLCASSLGQPYEQYFGPGTRLTVT.

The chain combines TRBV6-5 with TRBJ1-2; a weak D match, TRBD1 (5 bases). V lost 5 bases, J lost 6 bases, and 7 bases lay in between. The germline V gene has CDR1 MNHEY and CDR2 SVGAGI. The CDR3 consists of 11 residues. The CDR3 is CASSPGNGYTF. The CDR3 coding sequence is TGTGCCAGCAGTCCAGGGAATGGCTACACCTTC.

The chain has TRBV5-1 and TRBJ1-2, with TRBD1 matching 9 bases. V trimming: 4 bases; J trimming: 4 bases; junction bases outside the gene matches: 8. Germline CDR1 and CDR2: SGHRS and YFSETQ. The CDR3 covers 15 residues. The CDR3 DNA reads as TGCGCCAGCAGCCAAAACACAGGGGGCAGCTATGGCTACACCTTC. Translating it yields CASSQNTGGSYGYTF.

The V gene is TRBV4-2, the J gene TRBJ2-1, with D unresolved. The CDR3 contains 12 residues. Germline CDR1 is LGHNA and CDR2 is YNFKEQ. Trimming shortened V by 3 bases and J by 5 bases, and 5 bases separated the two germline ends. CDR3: CASSHENNEQFF. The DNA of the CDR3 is TGTGCCAGCAGCCATGAGAACAATGAGCAGTTCTTC.

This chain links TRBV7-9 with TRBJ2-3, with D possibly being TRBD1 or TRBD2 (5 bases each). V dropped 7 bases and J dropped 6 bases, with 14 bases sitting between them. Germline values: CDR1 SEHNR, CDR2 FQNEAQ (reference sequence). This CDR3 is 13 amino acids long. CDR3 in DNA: TGTGCCAGCAACTCGTATTGGGGGGATACGCAGTATTTT. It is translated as CASNSYWGDTQYF.

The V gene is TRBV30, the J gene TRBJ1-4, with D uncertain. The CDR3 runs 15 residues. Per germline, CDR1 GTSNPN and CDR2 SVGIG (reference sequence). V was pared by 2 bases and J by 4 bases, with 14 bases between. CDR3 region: CAWSSPGELNEKLFF. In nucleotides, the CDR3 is TGTGCCTGGAGTTCCCCAGGAGAACTTAATGAAAAACTGTTTTTT.

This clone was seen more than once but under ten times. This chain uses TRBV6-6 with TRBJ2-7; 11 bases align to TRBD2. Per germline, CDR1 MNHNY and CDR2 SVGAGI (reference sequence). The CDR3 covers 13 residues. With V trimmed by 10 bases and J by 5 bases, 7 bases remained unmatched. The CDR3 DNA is TGTGCCACCGGTACTAGCGGGGGCGACGAGCAGTACTTC. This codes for CATGTSGGDEQYF.

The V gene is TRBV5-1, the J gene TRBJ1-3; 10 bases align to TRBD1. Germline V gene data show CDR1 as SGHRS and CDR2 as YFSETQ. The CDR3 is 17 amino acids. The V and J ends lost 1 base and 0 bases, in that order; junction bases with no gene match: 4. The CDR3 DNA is TGCGCCAGCAGCTTGTGGACAGGGGGTATCTCTGGAAACACCATATATTTT. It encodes CASSLWTGGISGNTIYF.

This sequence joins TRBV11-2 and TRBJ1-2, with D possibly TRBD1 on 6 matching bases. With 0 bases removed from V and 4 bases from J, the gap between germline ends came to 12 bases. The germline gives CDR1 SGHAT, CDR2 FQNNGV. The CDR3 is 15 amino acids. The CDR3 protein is CASSLDSGVVYGYTF. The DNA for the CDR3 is TGTGCCAGCAGCTTAGATTCAGGGGTCGTCTATGGCTACACCTTC.

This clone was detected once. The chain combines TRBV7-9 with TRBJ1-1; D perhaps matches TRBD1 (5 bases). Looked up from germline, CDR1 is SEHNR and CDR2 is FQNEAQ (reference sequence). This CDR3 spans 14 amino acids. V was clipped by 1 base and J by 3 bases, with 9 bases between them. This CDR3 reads CASSLGEGDTEAFF. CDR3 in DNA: TGTGCCAGCAGCTTAGGGGAAGGGGACACTGAAGCTTTCTTT.

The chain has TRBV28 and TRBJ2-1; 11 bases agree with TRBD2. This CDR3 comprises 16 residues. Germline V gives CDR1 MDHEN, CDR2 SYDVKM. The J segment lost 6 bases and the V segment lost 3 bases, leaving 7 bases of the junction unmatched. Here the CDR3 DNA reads TGTGCCAGCAGTTTCCAGGGACTAGCGGATCTCAATGAGCAGTTCTTC. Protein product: CASSFQGLADLNEQFF.

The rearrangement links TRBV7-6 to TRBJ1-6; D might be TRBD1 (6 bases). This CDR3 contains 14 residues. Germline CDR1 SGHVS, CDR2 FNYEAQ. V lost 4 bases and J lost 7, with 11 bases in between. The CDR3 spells CASSSDRLNSPLHF. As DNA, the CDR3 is TGTGCCAGCAGCTCGGACAGATTAAATTCACCCCTCCACTTT.

CDR3 nucleotide sequence: TGTGCCAGCAAGAGGACAGGAGGATCTAATGAAAAACTGTTTTTT. Translating it yields CASKRTGGSNEKLFF. J is TRBJ1-4 and V is TRBV6-5; 7 nucleotides match TRBD1. Per the germline V gene, CDR1 is MNHEY and CDR2 is SVGAGI. This CDR3 is 15 amino acids long. The junction had 8 bases not matched to a gene; V was cut back by 7 bases and J by 3 bases.

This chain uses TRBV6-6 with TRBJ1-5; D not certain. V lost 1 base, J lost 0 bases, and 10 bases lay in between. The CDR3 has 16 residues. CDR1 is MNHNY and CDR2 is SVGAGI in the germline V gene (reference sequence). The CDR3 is CASSYFGDYSNQPQHF. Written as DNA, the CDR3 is TGTGCCAGCAGTTACTTTGGAGACTATAGCAATCAGCCCCAGCATTTT.

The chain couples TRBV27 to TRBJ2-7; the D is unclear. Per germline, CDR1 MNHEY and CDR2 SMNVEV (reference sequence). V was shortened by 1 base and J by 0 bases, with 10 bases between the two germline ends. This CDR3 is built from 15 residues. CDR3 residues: CASSLLAGSSYEQYF. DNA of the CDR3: TGTGCCAGCAGTTTATTGGCAGGAAGCTCCTACGAGCAGTACTTC.

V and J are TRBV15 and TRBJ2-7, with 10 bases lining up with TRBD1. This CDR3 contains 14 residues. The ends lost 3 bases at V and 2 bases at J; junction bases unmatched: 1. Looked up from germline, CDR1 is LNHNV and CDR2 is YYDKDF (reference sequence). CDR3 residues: CATSSDRGPYEQYF. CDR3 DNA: TGTGCCACCAGCAGCGACAGGGGGCCCTACGAGCAGTACTTC.